A selection of T cell receptor beta chains follows, all from one sample in a study of cytomegalovirus exposure and HLA in healthy donors. TCRdb's table, derived via immunoSEQ multiplex PCR, lists solely in-frame clones and lacks some. The profile covers about 120,000 clones, with approximately 70% appearing a single time and more than 8% taken by the ten largest. The sequenced material came from PBMCs. The receptors here all came from a woman in her forties in good health and CMV-seropositive. The conserved cysteine and the conserved F or W are not part of the CDR3 here.

v_call: TRBV15
cdr3_aa: ATSSRGRGGDEQY

v_call: TRBV4-3
cdr3_aa: ASSQGTAGNQPQH

v_call: TRBV2
cdr3_aa: ASSWTRQETQY

v_call: TRBV6-5
cdr3_aa: ASRPPGAKDTQY

v_call: TRBV6-5
cdr3_aa: ASRLRAGDSPLH

v_call: TRBV5-6
cdr3_aa: ASSLRKGLSYEQY

v_call: TRBV18
cdr3_aa: ASSQTGTPRGDGYT

v_call: TRBV7-2
cdr3_aa: ASSSGTFTDTQY

v_call: TRBV25-1
cdr3_aa: ASSGRDTSGMADTQY

v_call: TRBV4-3
cdr3_aa: ASSQERTSGNADTQY

v_call: TRBV4-3
cdr3_aa: ASSQEERGGAEQF

v_call: TRBV7-2
cdr3_aa: ASSPGTSIEQF

v_call: TRBV18
cdr3_aa: ASSPPMAVREQY

v_call: TRBV7-9
cdr3_aa: ASSLRSGTNTGELF

v_call: TRBV6-1
cdr3_aa: ASSESERSEAF

v_call: TRBV5-4
cdr3_aa: ASSGQGSDTQY

v_call: TRBV4-1
cdr3_aa: ASSLGTSGSEQF

v_call: TRBV9
cdr3_aa: ASSQGLAGGGTKSTDTQY

v_call: TRBV5-1
cdr3_aa: ASSLDLAGGQDEQF

v_call: TRBV7-2
cdr3_aa: ASSFKTDQETQY

v_call: TRBV7-9
cdr3_aa: ASSLGGGAGYT